This T cell receptor (beta chain) was documented in a study of cytomegalovirus exposure and HLA in healthy donors. The method was immunoSEQ multiplex PCR; TCRdb's version includes in-frame clones alone and lacks a portion of them. The data show 65,000 to 100,000 clones, over 85% seen once. Study results and limitations: Associated with cytomegalovirus, according to the listing, were about 160 TCR beta chains.

As regards this clone: Its antigen remains unidentified.

J gave up 1 base and V 6 bases, and 5 bases lay outside the gene matches. Germline V gene data show CDR1 as SGHVS and CDR2 as FQNEAQ. The CDR3 is made up of 14 amino acids. The origin of this receptor is a woman aged 30 to 39 in good health and CMV-seronegative. The sample comprised PBMCs. The rearrangement joins TRBV7-8 to TRBJ2-7, with 8 nucleotides matching TRBD2. The CDR3 reads CASRGSGASYEQYF. The CDR3 nucleotides are TGTGCCAGCAGGGGTAGCGGGGCTTCCTACGAGCAGTACTTC.